A selection of T cell receptor beta chains follows, all from one sample in a study of blood T cell repertoires in COVID-19. Produced via immunoSEQ multiplex PCR; TCRdb's table is partial and in-frame only. The repertoire holds roughly 230,000 clones, with 82% as singletons. Specimen: PBMCs or T cells enriched from blood (not recorded which). Source of these receptors: a woman between 55 and 75 years old who had recovered from COVID-19. CDR3s include the opening cysteine and the closing phenylalanine or tryptophan. D genes are given only for firm matches. Rows give clone size only sometimes, using once, few, many, or a class for an expanded clone.

J	size	V	D	CDR3	DNA
TRBJ2-3	few	TRBV2	TRBD2	CASSPEGTSVADTQYF	TGTGCCAGCAGTCCCGAAGGGACTAGCGTAGCAGATACGCAGTATTTT
TRBJ2-3	once	TRBV27	TRBD1	CASSSYSGTGGADTQYF	TGTGCCAGCAGTTCATACTCCGGGACAGGGGGCGCAGATACGCAGTATTTT
TRBJ1-3	-	TRBV9	TRBD1	CASSWDRNGNTIYF	TGTGCCAGCAGTTGGGACAGGAATGGAAACACCATATATTTT
TRBJ2-1	few	TRBV19	TRBD2	CASSIGAAGGNNEQFF	TGTGCCAGTAGTATAGGGGCAGCGGGAGGAAACAATGAGCAGTTCTTC
TRBJ1-5	-	TRBV4-3	TRBD1	CASSPQVGGASQPQHF	TGCGCCAGCAGCCCCCAGGTAGGGGGCGCGTCTCAGCCCCAGCATTTT
TRBJ1-3	-	TRBV13	-	CASSLMQASSGNTIYF	TGTGCCAGCAGCTTAATGCAGGCGAGCTCTGGAAACACCATATATTTT
TRBJ2-7	-	TRBV14	-	CASSQQGLRLHYEQYF	TGTGCCAGCAGCCAACAGGGTCTCCGGCTACATTACGAGCAGTACTTC
TRBJ1-5	-	TRBV6-1	-	CASSESSFFAGENQPQHF	TGTGCCAGCAGTGAATCATCCTTCTTCGCGGGGGAAAATCAGCCCCAGCATTTT
TRBJ2-1	-	TRBV19	TRBD1	CASSVTGGNEQFF	TGTGCCAGTAGTGTCACAGGGGGCAATGAGCAGTTCTTC
TRBJ2-1	-	TRBV10-2	TRBD2	CASSETSGNEQFF	TGCGCCAGCAGTGAAACTAGCGGGAATGAGCAGTTCTTC
TRBJ1-2	-	TRBV7-8	TRBD1	CASSYSTGIANYGYTF	TGTGCCAGCAGCTATTCGACAGGGATAGCTAACTATGGCTACACCTTC
TRBJ2-7	once	TRBV27	TRBD2	CASNIRTSGANSYEQYF	TGTGCCAGCAATATAAGGACTAGCGGGGCCAACTCCTACGAGCAGTACTTC
TRBJ2-1	-	TRBV5-1	-	CASSFAQINEQFF	TGCGCCAGCAGCTTCGCACAGATCAATGAGCAGTTCTTC
TRBJ2-1	-	TRBV9	TRBD1	CASSVALTGGNEQFF	TGTGCCAGCAGCGTAGCTCTAACAGGGGGCAATGAGCAGTTCTTC
TRBJ2-2	-	TRBV5-1	-	CASSPGNTGELFF	TGCGCCAGCAGCCCAGGGAACACCGGGGAGCTGTTTTTT
TRBJ2-5	-	TRBV27	-	CASSLTYQETQYF	TGTGCCAGCAGTTTAACTTACCAAGAGACCCAGTACTTC
TRBJ1-5	-	TRBV7-2	TRBD1	CASSLTGDRQPQHF	TGTGCCAGCAGCTTGACAGGGGATCGCCAGCCCCAGCATTTT
TRBJ2-1	-	TRBV5-8	-	CASSLGSGSYNEQFF	TGTGCCAGCAGCTTGGGTAGCGGATCGTACAATGAGCAGTTCTTC
TRBJ2-1	-	TRBV5-1	-	CASSIHSGVSYNEQFF	TGCGCCAGCAGCATCCATTCGGGAGTATCGTACAATGAGCAGTTCTTC
TRBJ2-2	few	TRBV5-1	TRBD2	CASSLTSGANTGELFF	TGCGCCAGCAGCTTGACTAGCGGGGCGAACACCGGGGAGCTGTTTTTT
TRBJ2-7	-	TRBV3-1/TRBV3-2	TRBD2	CASSLGLAGVGEQYF	TGTGCCAGCAGCCTGGGACTAGCGGGAGTAGGAGAGCAGTACTTC
TRBJ1-2	-	TRBV5-1	-	CASSFQGANYGYTF	TGCGCCAGCAGCTTCCAGGGTGCTAACTATGGCTACACCTTC
TRBJ2-2	-	TRBV5-1	-	CASSFSRGPPGELFF	TGCGCCAGCAGCTTCAGCAGGGGCCCACCCGGGGAGCTGTTTTTT
TRBJ2-7	-	TRBV19	-	CASSRGPWGAYEQYF	TGTGCCAGTAGTAGAGGACCCTGGGGAGCCTACGAGCAGTACTTC
TRBJ2-1	few	TRBV5-5	-	CASSSMGASWDEQFF	TGTGCCAGCAGCTCTATGGGGGCTTCTTGGGATGAGCAGTTCTTC
TRBJ1-1	-	TRBV19	TRBD1	CASSPGRQGIVNTEAFF	TGTGCCAGTAGTCCCGGGAGACAGGGGATAGTGAACACTGAAGCTTTCTTT
TRBJ1-3	-	TRBV5-4	-	CASSLALSSGNTIYF	TGTGCCAGCAGCTTAGCTCTGAGCTCTGGAAACACCATATATTTT
TRBJ1-1	-	TRBV6-5	-	CASSPPGTEAFF	TGTGCCAGCTCCCCCCCGGGCACTGAAGCTTTCTTT
TRBJ1-2	once	TRBV9	-	CASSEGGGYRYGYTF	TGTGCCAGCAGCGAGGGCGGAGGGTACCGCTATGGCTACACCTTC
TRBJ1-2	-	TRBV7-9	TRBD1	CASNMPDRQYGYTF	TGTGCCAGCAACATGCCGGACAGGCAATATGGCTACACCTTC
TRBJ2-7	-	TRBV5-6	-	CASSPLGRGDEQYF	TGTGCCAGCAGCCCGCTGGGCAGGGGGGACGAGCAGTACTTC
TRBJ1-6	-	TRBV2	TRBD1	CASSEAGTANNSPLHF	TGTGCCAGCAGTGAAGCCGGGACAGCGAATAATTCACCCCTCCACTTT
TRBJ1-2	-	TRBV18	TRBD1	CASSPYLGTEANYGYTF	TGTGCCAGCTCACCCTACCTGGGGACAGAGGCTAACTATGGCTACACCTTC
TRBJ2-3	-	TRBV6-6	TRBD2	CASSQRGAYTDTQYF	TGTGCCAGCAGTCAGCGGGGGGCCTACACAGATACGCAGTATTTT
TRBJ2-2	-	TRBV27	TRBD2	CASSTTSGSGGELFF	TGTGCCAGCAGTACGACTAGCGGGAGCGGCGGGGAGCTGTTTTTT
TRBJ1-1	-	TRBV2	TRBD1	CASRHFGTGKNTEAFF	TGTGCCAGCAGGCACTTTGGGACAGGGAAAAACACTGAAGCTTTCTTT